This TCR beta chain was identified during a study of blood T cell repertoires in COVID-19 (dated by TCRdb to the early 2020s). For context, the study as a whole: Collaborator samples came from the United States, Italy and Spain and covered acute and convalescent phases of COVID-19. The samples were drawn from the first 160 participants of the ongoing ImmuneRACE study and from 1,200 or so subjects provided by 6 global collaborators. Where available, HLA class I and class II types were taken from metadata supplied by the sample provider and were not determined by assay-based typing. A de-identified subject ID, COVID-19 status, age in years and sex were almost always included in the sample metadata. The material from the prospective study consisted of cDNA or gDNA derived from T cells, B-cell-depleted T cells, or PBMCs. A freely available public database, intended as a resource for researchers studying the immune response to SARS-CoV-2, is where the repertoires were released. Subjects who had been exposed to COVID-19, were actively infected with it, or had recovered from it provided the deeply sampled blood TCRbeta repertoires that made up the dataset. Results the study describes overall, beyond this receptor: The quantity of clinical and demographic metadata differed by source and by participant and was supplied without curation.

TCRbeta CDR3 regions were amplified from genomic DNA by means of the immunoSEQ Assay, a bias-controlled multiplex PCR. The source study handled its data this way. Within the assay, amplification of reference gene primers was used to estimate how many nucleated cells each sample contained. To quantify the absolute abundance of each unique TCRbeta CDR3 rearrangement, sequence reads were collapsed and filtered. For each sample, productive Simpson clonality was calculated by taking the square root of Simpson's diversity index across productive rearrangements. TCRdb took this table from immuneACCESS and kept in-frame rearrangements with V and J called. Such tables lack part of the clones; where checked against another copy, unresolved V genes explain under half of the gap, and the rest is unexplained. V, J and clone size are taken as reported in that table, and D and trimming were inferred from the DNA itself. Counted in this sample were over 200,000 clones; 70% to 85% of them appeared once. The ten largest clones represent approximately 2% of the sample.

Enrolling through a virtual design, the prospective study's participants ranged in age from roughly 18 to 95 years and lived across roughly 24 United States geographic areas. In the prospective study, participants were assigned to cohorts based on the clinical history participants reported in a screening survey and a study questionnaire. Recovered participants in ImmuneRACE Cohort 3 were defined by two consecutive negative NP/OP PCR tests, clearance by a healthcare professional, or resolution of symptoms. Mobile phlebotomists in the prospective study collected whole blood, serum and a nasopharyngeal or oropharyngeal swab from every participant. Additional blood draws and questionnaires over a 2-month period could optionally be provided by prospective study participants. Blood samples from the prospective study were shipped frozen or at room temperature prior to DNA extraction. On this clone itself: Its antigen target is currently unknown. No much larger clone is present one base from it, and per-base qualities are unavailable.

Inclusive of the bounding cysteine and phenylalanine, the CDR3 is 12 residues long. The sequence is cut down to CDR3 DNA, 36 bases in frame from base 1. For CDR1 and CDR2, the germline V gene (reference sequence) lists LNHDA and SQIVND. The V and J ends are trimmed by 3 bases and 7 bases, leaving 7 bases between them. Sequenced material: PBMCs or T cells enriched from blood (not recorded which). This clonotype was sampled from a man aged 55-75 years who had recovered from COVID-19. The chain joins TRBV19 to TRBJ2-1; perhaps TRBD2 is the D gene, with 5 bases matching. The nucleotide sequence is TGTGCCAGTAGTATGCAGCGGAATGAGCAGTTCTTC. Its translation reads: CASSMQRNEQFF.